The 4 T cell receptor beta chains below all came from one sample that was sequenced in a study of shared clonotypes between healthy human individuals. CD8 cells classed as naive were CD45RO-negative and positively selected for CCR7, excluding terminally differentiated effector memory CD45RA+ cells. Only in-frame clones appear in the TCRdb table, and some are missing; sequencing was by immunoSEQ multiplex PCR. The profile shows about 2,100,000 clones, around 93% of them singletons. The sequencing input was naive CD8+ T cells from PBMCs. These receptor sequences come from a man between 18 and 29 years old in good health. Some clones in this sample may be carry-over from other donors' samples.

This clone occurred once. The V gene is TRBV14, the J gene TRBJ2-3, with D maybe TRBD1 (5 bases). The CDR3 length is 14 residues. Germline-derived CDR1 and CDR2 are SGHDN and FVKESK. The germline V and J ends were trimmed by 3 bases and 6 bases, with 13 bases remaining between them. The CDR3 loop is CASSHLGLGDTQYF. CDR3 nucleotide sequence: TGTGCCAGCAGCCATTTGGGGCTAGGGGATACGCAGTATTTT.

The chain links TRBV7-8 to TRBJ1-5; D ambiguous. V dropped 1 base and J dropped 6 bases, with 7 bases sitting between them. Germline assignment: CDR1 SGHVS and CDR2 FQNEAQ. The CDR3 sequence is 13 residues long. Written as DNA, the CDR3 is TGTGCCAGCAGCTTAGGGACCCCTCAGCCCCAGCATTTT. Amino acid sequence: CASSLGTPQPQHF.

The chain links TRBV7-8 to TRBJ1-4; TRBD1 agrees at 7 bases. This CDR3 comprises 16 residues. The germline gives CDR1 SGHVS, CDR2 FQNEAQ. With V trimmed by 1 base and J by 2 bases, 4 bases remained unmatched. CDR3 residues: CASSLEGARTNEKLFF. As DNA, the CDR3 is TGTGCCAGCAGCTTAGAGGGGGCGAGGACTAATGAAAAACTGTTTTTT.

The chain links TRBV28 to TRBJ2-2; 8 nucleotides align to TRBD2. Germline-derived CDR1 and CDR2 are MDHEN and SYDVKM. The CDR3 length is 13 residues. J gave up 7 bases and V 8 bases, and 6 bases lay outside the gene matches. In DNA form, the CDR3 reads TGTGCCAGCTCCCCGGGACTAGGCGGGGAGCTGTTTTTT. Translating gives CASSPGLGGELFF.